A single count supports the clone carrying this T cell receptor (beta chain). The data were taken from a study of blood T cell repertoires in COVID-19. Study-wide background: COVID-19 samples from acute and convalescent phases originated in the United States, Italy and Spain. Nucleic acid was either cDNA or gDNA, and it came from T cells, B-cell-depleted T cells, or PBMCs.

Original analysis: The assay estimated nucleated cells by amplifying reference gene primers. Profiled with immunoSEQ multiplex PCR; TCRdb holds only in-frame clones, not every one. V and J calls and clone size follow that table, whereas D and trimming were derived from the DNA. The sample records some 62,000 clones, 88% being singletons. From germline, CDR1 is SGHDT and CDR2 YYEEEE. This CDR3 region has 18 residues. V lost 4 bases and J lost 4; bases outside the gene matches: 12. The receptor comes from a human donor in a cohort sampled during active COVID-19. Material for sequencing was peripheral blood. This chain joins TRBV5-6 and TRBJ2-2; TRBD2 matches 11 bases. CDR3 in DNA: TGTGCCAGCAGCGGGAAAGGGCTAGCGGGAGGATTCACCGGGGAGCTGTTTTTT. Protein sequence: CASSGKGLAGGFTGELFF.